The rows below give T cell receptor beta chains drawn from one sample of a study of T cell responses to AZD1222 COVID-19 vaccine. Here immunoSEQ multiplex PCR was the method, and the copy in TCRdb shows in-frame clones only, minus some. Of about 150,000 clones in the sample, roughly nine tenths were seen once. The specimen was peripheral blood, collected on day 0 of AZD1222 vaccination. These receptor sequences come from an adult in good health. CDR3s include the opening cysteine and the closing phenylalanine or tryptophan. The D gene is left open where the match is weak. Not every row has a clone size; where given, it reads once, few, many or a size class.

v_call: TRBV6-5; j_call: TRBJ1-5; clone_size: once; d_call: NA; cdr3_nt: TGTGCCAGCAGTTACGGGGTGGGAACTCAGCCCCAGCATTTT; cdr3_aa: CASSYGVGTQPQHF
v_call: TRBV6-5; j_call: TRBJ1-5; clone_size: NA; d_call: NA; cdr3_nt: TGTGCCAGCAGCGGGACGGTCAATCAGCCCCAGCATTTT; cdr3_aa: CASSGTVNQPQHF
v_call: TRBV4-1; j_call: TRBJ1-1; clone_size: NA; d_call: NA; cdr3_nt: TGCGCCAGCAGCCAAGGAGACAGGAAGAAAGCTTTCTTT; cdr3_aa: CASSQGDRKKAFF
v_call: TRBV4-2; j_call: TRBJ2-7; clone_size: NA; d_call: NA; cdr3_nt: TGTGCCAGCAGTAAACAGGGCTACGAGCAGTACTTC; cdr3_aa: CASSKQGYEQYF
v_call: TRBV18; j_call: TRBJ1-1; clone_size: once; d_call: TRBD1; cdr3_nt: TGTGCCAGCTCACCCCTGGGACAGGGCACTGAAGCTTTCTTT; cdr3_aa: CASSPLGQGTEAFF
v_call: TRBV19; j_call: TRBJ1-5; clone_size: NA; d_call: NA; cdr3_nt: TGTGCCAGTAGTATTCTGGCCCTGGGGGGGTTTCAGCCCCAGCATTTT; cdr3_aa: CASSILALGGFQPQHF
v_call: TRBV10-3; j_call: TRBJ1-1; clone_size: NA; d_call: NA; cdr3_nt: TGTGCCATCAGTGAGTCGCCAGCGAACACTGAAGCTTTCTTT; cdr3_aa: CAISESPANTEAFF
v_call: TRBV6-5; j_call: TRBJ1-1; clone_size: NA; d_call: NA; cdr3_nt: TGTGCCAGCAGACCTCGACAGACAAACACTGAAGCTTTCTTT; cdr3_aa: CASRPRQTNTEAFF
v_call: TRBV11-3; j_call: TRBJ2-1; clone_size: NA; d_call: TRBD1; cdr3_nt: TGTGCCAGCAGCTTAGGGCAGGGGGTCAGTGAGCAGTTCTTC; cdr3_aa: CASSLGQGVSEQFF
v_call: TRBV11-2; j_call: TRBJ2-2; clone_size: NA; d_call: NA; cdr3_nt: TGTGCCAGCAGCTTAGTATTTGGGGGCGCGGGCACCGGGGAGCTGTTTTTT; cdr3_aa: CASSLVFGGAGTGELFF
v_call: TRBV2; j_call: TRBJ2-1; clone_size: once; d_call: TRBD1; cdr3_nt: TGTGCCAGCAGTCCTAAGGACAGGGCAACAAAGAATGAGCAGTTCTTC; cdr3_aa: CASSPKDRATKNEQFF
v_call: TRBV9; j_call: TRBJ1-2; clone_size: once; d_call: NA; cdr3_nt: TGTGCCAGCAGCGTAGACGCAGGGGCAAACTATGGCTACACCTTC; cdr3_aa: CASSVDAGANYGYTF
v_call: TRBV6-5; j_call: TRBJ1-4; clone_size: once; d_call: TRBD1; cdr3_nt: TGTGCCAGCAGTTACTCCAGACAGGGTTTTGAAAAACTGTTTTTT; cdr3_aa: CASSYSRQGFEKLFF
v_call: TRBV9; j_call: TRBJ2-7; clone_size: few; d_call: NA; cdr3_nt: TGTGCCAGCAGCGTAGATGTTAACTCCTACGAGCAGTACTTC; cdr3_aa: CASSVDVNSYEQYF
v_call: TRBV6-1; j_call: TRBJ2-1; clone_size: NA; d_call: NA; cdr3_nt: TGTGCCAGCAGTGAAGCTTGGGAGCAGTTCTTC; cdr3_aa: CASSEAWEQFF
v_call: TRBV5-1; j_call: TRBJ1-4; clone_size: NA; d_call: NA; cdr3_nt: TGCGCCAGCAGCTTGGCCCCGGGTTCCGCTGAAAAACTGTTTTTT; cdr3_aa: CASSLAPGSAEKLFF
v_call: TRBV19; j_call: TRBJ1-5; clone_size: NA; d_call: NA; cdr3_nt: TGTGCCAGTCGATCCCCTAGCAATCAGCCCCAGCATTTT; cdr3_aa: CASRSPSNQPQHF
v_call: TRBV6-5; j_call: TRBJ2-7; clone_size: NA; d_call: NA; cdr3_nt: TGTGCCAGTTCCATATCCCACGAGCAGTACTTC; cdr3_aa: CASSISHEQYF
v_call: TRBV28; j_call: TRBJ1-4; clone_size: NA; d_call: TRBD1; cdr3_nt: TGTGCCAGCAACCCCCGGGACAGGGCTGAAAAACTGTTTTTT; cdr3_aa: CASNPRDRAEKLFF
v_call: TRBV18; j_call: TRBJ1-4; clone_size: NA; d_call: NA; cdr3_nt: TGTGCCAGCTCACCCCAAGGGACAAGTAATGAAAAACTGTTTTTT; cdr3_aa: CASSPQGTSNEKLFF
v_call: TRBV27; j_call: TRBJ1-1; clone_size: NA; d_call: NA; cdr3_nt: TGTGCCAGCAGTTCTGGAGTAGGCACTGAAGCTTTCTTT; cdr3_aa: CASSSGVGTEAFF
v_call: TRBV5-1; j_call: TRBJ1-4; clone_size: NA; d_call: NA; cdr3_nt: TGCGCCAGCAGCCTAGCCGGTGGGAATGAAAAACTGTTTTTT; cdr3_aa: CASSLAGGNEKLFF
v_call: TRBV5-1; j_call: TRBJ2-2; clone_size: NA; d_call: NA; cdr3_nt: TGCGCCAGCAGCGAATGGGACTTTGAGAACACCGGGGAGCTGTTTTTT; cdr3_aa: CASSEWDFENTGELFF
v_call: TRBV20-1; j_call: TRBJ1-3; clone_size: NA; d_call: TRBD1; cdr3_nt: TGCAGTGCTAGTAGGGACAGGTCATCTGGAAACACCATATATTTT; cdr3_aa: CSASRDRSSGNTIYF
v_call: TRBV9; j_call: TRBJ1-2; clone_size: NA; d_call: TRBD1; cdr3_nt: TGTGCCAGCAGCGCCGCTTGGACAGGGAATGGCTACACCTTC; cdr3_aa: CASSAAWTGNGYTF
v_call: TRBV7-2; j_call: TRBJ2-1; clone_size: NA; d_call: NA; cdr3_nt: TGTGCCAGCAGCTTAGGGGGCAGGGGGACTAATGAGCAGTTCTTC; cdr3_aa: CASSLGGRGTNEQFF
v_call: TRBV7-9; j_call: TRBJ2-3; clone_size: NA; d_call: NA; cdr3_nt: TGTGCCAGCAGCTTAGTTAACACTGGAGATACGCAGTATTTT; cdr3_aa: CASSLVNTGDTQYF